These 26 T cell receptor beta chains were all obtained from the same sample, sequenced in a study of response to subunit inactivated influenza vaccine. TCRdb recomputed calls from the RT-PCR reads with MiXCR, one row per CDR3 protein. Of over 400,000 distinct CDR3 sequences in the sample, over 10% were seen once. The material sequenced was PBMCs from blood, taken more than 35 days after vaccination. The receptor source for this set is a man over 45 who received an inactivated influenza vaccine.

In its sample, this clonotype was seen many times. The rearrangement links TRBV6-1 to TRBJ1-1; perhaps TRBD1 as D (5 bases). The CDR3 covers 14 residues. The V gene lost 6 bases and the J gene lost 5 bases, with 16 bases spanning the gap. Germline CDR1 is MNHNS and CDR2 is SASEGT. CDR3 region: CASRPGTRGTEAFF. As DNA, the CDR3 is TGTGCCAGCAGACCTGGGACCCGGGGAACTGAAGCTTTCTTT.

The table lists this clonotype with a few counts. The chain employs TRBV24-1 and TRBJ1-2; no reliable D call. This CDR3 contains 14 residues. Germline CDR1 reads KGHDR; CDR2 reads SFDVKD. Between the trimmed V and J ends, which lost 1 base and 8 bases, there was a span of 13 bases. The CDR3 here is CATSDFSQAGGYTF. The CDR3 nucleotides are TGTGCCACCAGTGATTTCTCGCAGGCTGGAGGCTACACCTTC.

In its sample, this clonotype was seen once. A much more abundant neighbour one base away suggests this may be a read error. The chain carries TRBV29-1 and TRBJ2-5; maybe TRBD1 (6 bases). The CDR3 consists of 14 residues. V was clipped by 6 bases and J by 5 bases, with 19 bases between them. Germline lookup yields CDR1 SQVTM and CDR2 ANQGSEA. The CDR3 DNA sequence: TGCAGCGTCGCCTACAGGGTGGTTGGGGAGACCCAGTACTTC. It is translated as CSVAYRVVGETQYF.

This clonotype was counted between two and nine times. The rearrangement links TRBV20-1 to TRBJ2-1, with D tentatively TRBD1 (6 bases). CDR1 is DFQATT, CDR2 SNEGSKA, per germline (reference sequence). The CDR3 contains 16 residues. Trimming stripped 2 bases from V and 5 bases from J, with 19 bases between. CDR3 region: CSARWLKVGAHNEQFF. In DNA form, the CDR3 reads TGCAGTGCTAGATGGCTTAAGGTGGGGGCTCACAATGAGCAGTTCTTC.

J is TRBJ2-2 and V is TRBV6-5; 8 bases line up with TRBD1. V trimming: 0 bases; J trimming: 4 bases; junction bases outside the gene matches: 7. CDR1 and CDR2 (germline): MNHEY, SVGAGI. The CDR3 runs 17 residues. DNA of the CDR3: TGTGCCAGCAGTTACTCTTGGGCAGGGGGCTCCACCGGGGAGCTGTTTTTT. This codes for CASSYSWAGGSTGELFF.

The CDR3 loop reads CASSERDLYGYTF. The CDR3 DNA reads as TGTGCCAGCAGCGAGAGGGACCTCTATGGCTACACCTTC. The rearrangement links TRBV3-1 to TRBJ1-2; tentative D call: TRBD1 (5 bases). This CDR3 contains 13 residues. Trimming left V 5 bases short and J 4 bases short, with 11 bases between. CDR1 is LGHDT, CDR2 YNNKEL, per germline (reference sequence).

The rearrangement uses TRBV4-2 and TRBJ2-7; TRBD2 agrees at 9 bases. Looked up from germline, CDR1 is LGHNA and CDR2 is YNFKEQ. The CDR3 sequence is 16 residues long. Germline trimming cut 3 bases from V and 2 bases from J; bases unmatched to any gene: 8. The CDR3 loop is CASSHLPTSGTYEQYF. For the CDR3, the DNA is TGTGCCAGCAGCCATCTGCCGACTAGCGGAACCTACGAGCAGTACTTC.

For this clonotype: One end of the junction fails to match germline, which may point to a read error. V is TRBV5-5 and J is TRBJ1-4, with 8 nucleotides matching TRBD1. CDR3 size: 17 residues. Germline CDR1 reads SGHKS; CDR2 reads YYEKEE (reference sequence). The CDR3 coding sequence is TGTGCCAGCAGCCGAAACCTGGGGACAGGCCTTAATGAAAACCTGTTTTTT. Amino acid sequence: CASSRNLGTGLNENLFF.

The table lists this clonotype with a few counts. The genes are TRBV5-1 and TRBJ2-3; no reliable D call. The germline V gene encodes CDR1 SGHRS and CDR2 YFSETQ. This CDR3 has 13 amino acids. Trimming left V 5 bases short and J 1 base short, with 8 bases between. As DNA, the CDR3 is TGCGCCAGCAGAGCTGAGGGCACAGATACGCAGTATTTT. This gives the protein CASRAEGTDTQYF.

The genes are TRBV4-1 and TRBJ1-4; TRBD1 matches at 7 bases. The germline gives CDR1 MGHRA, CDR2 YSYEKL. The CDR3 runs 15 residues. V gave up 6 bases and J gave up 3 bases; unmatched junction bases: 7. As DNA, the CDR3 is TGCGCCAGCAGACCCCAGGGGGAATCTAATGAAAAACTGTTTTTT. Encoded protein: CASRPQGESNEKLFF.

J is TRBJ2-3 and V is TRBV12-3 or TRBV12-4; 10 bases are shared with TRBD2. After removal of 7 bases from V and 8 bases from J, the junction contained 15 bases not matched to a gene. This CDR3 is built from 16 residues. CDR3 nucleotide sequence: TGTGCCAGCAACCCTGGAGTAGCGGGGGGTGCTTCTACGCAGTATTTT. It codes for CASNPGVAGGASTQYF.

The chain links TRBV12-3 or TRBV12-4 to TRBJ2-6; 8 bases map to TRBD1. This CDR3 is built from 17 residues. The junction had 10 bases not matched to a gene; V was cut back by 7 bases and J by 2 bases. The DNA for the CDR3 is TGTGCCAGCAACCCCAGGGGGCTTATTACTGGGGCCAACGTCCTGACTTTC. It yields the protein CASNPRGLITGANVLTF.

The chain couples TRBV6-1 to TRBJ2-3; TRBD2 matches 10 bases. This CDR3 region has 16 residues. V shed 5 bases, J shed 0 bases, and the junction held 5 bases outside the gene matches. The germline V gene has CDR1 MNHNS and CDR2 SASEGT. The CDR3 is CASSRTSGVSTDTQYF. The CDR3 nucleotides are TGTGCCAGCAGTAGGACTAGCGGAGTTAGCACAGATACGCAGTATTTT.

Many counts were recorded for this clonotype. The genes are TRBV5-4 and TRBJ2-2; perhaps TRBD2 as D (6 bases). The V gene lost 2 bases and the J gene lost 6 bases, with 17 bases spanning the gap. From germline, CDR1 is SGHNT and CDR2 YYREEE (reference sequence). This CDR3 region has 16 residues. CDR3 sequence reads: CASSFGRLGGSGELFF. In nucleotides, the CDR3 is TGTGCCAGCAGCTTCGGTAGACTAGGAGGCTCCGGGGAGCTGTTTTTT.

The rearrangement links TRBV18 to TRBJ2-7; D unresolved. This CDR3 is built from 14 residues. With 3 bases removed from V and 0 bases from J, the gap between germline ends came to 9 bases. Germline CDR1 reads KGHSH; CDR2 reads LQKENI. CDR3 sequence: CASSPEQVSYEQYF. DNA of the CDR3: TGTGCCAGCTCACCCGAGCAAGTCTCCTACGAGCAGTACTTC.

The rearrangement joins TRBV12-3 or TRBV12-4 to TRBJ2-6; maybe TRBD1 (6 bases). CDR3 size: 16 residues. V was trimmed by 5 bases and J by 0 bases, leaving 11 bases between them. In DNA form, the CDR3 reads TGTGCCAGCAGTCCCAACAGGGCCTCTGGGGCCAACGTCCTGACTTTC. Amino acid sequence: CASSPNRASGANVLTF.

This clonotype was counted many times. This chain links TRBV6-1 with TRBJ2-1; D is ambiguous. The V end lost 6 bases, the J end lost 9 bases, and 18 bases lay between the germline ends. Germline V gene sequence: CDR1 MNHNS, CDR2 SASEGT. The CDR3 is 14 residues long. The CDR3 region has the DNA TGTGCCAGCAGCCCGGGTGGTGGATACGGTGAGCAGTTCTTC. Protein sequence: CASSPGGGYGEQFF.

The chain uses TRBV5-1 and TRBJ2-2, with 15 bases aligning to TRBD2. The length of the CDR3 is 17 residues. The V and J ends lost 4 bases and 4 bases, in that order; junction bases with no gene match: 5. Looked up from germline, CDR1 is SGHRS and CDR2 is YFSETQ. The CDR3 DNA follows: TGCGCCAGCAGCCCCGGACTAGCGGGAGGGGGCACCGGGGAGCTGTTTTTT. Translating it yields CASSPGLAGGGTGELFF. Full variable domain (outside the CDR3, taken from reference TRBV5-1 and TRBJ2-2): KAGVTQTPRYLIKTRGQQVTLSCSPISGHRSVSWYQQTPGQGLQFLFEYFSETQRNKGNFPGRFSGRQFSNSRSEMNVSTLELGDSALYLCASSPGLAGGGTGELFFGEGSRLTVL.

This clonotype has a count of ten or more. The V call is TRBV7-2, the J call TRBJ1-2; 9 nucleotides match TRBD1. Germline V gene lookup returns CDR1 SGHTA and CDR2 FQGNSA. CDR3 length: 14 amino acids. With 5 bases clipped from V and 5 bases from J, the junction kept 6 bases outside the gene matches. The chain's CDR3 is CASSLDRGSYGYTF. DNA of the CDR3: TGTGCCAGCAGCCTCGACAGGGGGAGTTATGGCTACACCTTC.

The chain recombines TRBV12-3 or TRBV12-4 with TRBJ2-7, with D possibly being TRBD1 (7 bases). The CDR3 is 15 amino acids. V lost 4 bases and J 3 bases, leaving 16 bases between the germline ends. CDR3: CASSSRGVRYYEQYF. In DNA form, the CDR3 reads TGTGCCAGCAGTTCCAGGGGGGTCCGATACTACGAGCAGTACTTC.

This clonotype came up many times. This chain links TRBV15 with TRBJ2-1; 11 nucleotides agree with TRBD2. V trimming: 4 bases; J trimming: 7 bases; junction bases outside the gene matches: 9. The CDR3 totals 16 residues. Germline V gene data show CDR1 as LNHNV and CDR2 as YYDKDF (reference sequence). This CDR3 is CATSNFSGGARNEQFF. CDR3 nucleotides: TGTGCCACCAGCAACTTTAGCGGGGGGGCCCGAAATGAGCAGTTCTTC.

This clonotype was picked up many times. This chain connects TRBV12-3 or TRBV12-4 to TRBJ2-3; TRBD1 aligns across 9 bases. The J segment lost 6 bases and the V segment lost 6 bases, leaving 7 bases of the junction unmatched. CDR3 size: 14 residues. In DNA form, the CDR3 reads TGTGCCAGCAGCCCGGGACAGGGAATGGATACGCAGTATTTT. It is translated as CASSPGQGMDTQYF.

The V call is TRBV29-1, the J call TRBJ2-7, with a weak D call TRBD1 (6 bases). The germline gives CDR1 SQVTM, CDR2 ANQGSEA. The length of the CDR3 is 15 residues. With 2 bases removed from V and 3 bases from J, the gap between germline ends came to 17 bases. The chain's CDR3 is CSVELTGTPVYEQYF. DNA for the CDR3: TGCAGCGTTGAACTGACCGGGACACCAGTCTACGAGCAGTACTTC.

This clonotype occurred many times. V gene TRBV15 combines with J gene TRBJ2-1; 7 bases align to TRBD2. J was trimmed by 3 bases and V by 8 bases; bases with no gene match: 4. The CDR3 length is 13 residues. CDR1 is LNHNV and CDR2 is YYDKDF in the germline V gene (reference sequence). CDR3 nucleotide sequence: TGTGCCACCGGAGCGGGATTCTACAATGAGCAGTTCTTC. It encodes CATGAGFYNEQFF.

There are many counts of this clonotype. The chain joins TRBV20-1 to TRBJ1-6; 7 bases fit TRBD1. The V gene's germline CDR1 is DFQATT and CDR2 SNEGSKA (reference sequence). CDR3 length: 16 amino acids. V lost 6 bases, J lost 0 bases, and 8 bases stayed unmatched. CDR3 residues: CSAKWDSSSYNSPLHF. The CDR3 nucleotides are TGCAGTGCAAAATGGGACAGCAGCTCCTATAATTCACCCCTCCACTTT.

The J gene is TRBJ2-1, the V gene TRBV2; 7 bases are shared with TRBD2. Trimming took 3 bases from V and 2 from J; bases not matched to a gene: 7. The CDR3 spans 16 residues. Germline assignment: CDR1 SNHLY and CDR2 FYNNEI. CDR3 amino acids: CASSDPWRETYNEQFF. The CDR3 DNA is TGTGCCAGCAGTGACCCCTGGCGGGAGACCTACAATGAGCAGTTCTTC.